Sequencing of this T cell receptor beta chain was carried out in a study of control samples from healthy donors and cancer patients. CDR1 is SQVTM, CDR2 ANQGSEA, per germline. Trimming took 4 bases from V and 1 from J, leaving 13 bases between them. This CDR3 has 14 residues. TCRdb keeps only in-frame clones here, not all; method: immunoSEQ multiplex PCR. The table lists 200,000 to 250,000 clones, roughly 94% of them singletons. This TCR came from a man over 45 in good health. The sequenced material came from blood. The chain couples TRBV29-1 to TRBJ2-5, with D possibly TRBD1 on 6 matching bases. The CDR3 coding sequence is TGCAGCGTTGTTAGGGGGAATGGCCAAGAGACCCAGTACTTC. As protein: CSVVRGNGQETQYF.